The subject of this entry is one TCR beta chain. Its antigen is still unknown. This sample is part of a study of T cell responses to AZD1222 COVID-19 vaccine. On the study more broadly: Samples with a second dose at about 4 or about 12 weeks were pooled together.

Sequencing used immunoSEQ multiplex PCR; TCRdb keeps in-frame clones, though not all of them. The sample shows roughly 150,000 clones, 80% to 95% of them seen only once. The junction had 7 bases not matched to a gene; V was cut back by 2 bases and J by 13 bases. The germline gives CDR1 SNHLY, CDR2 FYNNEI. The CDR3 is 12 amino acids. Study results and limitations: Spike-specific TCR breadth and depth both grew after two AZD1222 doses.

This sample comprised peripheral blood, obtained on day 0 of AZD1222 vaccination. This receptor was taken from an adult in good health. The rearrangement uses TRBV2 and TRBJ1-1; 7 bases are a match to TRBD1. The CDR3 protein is CASSELRDRDFF. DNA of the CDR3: TGTGCCAGCAGTGAACTTCGGGACAGAGATTTCTTT.